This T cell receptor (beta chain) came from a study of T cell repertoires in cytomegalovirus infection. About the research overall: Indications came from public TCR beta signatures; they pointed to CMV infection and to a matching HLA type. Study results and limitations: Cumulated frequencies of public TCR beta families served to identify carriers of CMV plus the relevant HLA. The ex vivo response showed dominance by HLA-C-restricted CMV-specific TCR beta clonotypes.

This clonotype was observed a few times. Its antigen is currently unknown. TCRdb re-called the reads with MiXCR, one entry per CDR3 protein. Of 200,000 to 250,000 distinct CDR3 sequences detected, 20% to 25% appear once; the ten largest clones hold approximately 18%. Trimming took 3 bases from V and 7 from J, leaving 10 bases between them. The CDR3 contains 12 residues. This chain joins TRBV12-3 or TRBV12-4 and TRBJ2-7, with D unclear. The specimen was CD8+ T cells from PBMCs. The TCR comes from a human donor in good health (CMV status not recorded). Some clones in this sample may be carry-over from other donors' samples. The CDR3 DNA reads TGTGCCAGCAGTTTTTCTCTCTCGGAGCAGTACTTC. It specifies CASSFSLSEQYF.